This note documents a single TCR beta chain sequence. The sample comes from a study of blood T cell repertoires in COVID-19. Across the whole study: T cells, B-cell-depleted T cells, or PBMCs supplied cDNA or gDNA.

The germline CDR1 and CDR2 sequences are MDHEN and SYDVKM. V lost 2 bases, J lost 11 bases, and 10 bases stayed unmatched. The CDR3 length is 14 residues. Sequenced by immunoSEQ multiplex PCR; TCRdb stores in-frame clones only, minus some. The sample comprises 35,000 to 50,000 clones, roughly 91% of which are singletons, and roughly 4.8% rests with the top ten. Sample: peripheral blood. The rearrangement links TRBV28 to TRBJ1-1; TRBD1 agrees at 8 bases. This clonotype was sampled from a human donor in a cohort sampled during active COVID-19. This CDR3 reads CASSLRTGPPSAFF. CDR3 nucleotide sequence: TGTGCCAGCAGTTTAAGGACAGGGCCCCCCTCGGCTTTCTTT. Full variable domain (remainder filled in from reference TRBV28 and TRBJ1-1): DVKVTQSSRYLVKRTGEKVFLECVQDMDHENMFWYRQDPGLGLRLIYFSYDVKMKEKGDIPEGYSVSREKKERFSLILESASTNQTSMYLCASSLRTGPPSAFFGQGTRLTVV.